This T cell receptor beta chain is drawn from a study of blood T cell repertoires in COVID-19. This CDR3 region has 17 residues. Trimming left V 0 bases short and J 4 bases short, with 16 bases between. Per germline, CDR1 LNHNV and CDR2 YYDKDF (reference sequence). Method: immunoSEQ multiplex PCR; TCRdb's copy keeps in-frame clones and lacks some. The data contain approximately 260,000 clones, roughly 82% of them singletons. This clone was detected only once. This chain uses TRBV15 with TRBJ1-3, with D perhaps matching TRBD1 (6 bases). The receptor comes from a woman over 75 with active or convalescent COVID-19. The source material was peripheral blood. The CDR3 loop is CATSRDLGDNRGNTIYF. In DNA, the CDR3 is TGTGCCACCAGCAGAGATCTAGGGGACAACAGAGGAAACACCATATATTTT. The whole variable domain, remainder taken from reference TRBV15 and TRBJ1-3, is DAMVIQNPRYQVTQFGKPVTLSCSQTLNHNVMYWYQQKSSQAPKLLFHYYDKDFNNEADTPDNFQSRRPNTSFCFLDIRSPGLGDTAMYLCATSRDLGDNRGNTIYFGEGSWLTVV.